This T cell receptor (beta chain) is drawn from a study of CD8+ T cells in alopecia areata (dated by TCRdb to 2017 to 2018). For the study in its entirety: The treated patients took part in an open-label pilot trial in which moderate-to-severe alopecia areata was treated with oral tofacitinib at 5 to 10 mg twice daily. Tofacitinib was administered for 6 to 18 months, and 6 months of follow-up off drug were then conducted to assess delayed response and recurrence. The SALT score, which quantifies the percentage of affected scalp surface area, was used to measure disease severity in treated patients. The study used high-throughput TCRbeta sequencing to examine T cell clonal expansion in alopecia areata, in both the C3H/HeJ mouse model and human patients. Human TCRbeta sequencing covered scalp tissue and sorted CD4+ and CD8+ peripheral blood T cells from patchy and totalis/universalis alopecia areata patients and healthy controls. Patients on tofacitinib were biopsied at baseline and after 4 and 24 weeks of treatment, and several of the patients also had a later scalp biopsy. Scalp clonality was compared among normal scalp (n=4), patchy alopecia areata scalp (n=8), and alopecia totalis/universalis scalp (n=8). RNA came from the PAXgene miRNA kit for fixed scalp, the miRNeasy kit for PBMCs, and the RNeasy kit for mouse skin. TCRbeta CDR3 regions were amplified by immunoSEQ multiplex PCR using 35 Vbeta forward and 13 Jbeta reverse primers. Results and caveats for the whole study, not just this receptor: Scalp clonality and the number of expanded CD8+ clones among the top 100 scalp clones were significantly decreased by tofacitinib. Compared with normal scalp, lesional scalp, particularly in alopecia totalis/universalis, had higher clonality and more expanded CD8+ clones, which suggests antigenic drive. Unlike mouse skin, which is dominated by gammadelta T cells, normal human skin has resident alphabeta T cells that are also sequenced, and this complicates analysis of the scalp TCR repertoire. Because the treated cohort was small and had only one nonresponder, larger studies are needed to examine links between baseline CD8+ expansion and response. Many expanded lesional clones were found to persist in scalp and blood during tofacitinib treatment, and relapse after treatment cessation may be partly explained by this persistence. Shared TCR sequences between patients were less evident than in mice, which may be partly attributable to HLA diversity in the patient population.

What the time point label conveys for this sample: less than 30 weeks on oral tofacitinib. In the paper's terms, the treatment or condition label means: oral pan-JAK inhibitor, 5-10 mg twice daily. From alopecia areata patients, peripheral blood was collected along with lesional scalp punch biopsies. After PBMCs were isolated by density centrifugation and stained for CD3, CD4 and CD8, a FACSAria was used to sort CD4+ and CD8+ T cells. The method behind the library was the immunoSEQ multiplex PCR assay. To provide template for TCR sequencing, every sample had RNA extracted and reverse transcribed into cDNA. SuperScript III was used for first-strand cDNA synthesis, primed with a 2:1 mix of oligo-dT and random hexamers. Amplification bias was assessed with a synthetic immune receptor repertoire, and residual bias was removed computationally. Regarding the original processing steps: Raw reads were preprocessed to remove errors, and CDR3 was defined according to IMGT conventions as the region from the conserved cysteine to phenylalanine. Clonality was calculated as 1 minus Shannon entropy normalized by log2 of the number of productive unique TCRs. CD4 or CD8 identity of scalp clones was inferred by cross-referencing scalp TCRbeta sequences with sorted blood CD4 and CD8 repertoires. Imported from immuneACCESS, the table was reduced by TCRdb to in-frame sequences with V and J called. These copies leave out some clones; in studies compared against another copy, an unresolved V gene accounts for under half, and the cause of the remainder is not known. V and J calls and clone size come straight from that table; D and trimming were deduced from the DNA. Across this sample there are some 180,000 clones, with about 48% seen only once. The ten largest clones take up approximately 11% of the sample.

Measured from the cysteine to the phenylalanine, the CDR3 is 12 residues long. Solely the CDR3 DNA is kept, with 36 bases framed from the first base. The germline V gene (reference sequence) supplies CDR1 GTSNPN and CDR2 SVGIG. Germline trimming: 4 bases from V, 7 bases from J; junction bases outside gene matches: 6. Remarks on this clone: The clone's antigen remains unknown. Base qualities are not recorded, but no much larger clone differs from it by a single base.

The specimen comprised CD8+ T cells sorted from blood, sampled at week 24, from a patient treated with tofacitinib. The TCR sequence derives from a human donor with alopecia areata. The chain is encoded by TRBV30 joined to TRBJ2-7, with TRBD1 identical over 8 junction bases. The DNA sequence is as follows: TGTGCCTGGACCAGTACAGGGGGTGAGCAGTACTTC. Translated, it gives CAWTSTGGEQYF. With the portions outside the CDR3 filled from the reference TRBV30 and TRBJ2-7 genes, the complete variable region becomes SQTIHQWPATLVQPVGSPLSLECTVEGTSNPNLYWYRQAAGRGLQLLFYSVGIGQISSEVPQNLSASRPQDRQFILSSKKLLLSDSGFYLCAWTSTGGEQYFGPGTRLTVT.